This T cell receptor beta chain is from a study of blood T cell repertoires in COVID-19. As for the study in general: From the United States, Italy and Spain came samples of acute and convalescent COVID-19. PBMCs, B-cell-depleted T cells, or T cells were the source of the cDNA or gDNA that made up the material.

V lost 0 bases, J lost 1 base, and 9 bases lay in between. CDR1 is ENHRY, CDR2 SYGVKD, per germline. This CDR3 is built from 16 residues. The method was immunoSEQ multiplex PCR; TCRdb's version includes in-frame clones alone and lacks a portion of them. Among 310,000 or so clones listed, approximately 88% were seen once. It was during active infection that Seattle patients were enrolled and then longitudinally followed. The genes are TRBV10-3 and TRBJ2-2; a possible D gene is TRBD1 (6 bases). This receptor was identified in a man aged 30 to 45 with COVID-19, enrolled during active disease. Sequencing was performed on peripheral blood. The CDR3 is CAISESKTGNTGELFF. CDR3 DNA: TGTGCCATCAGTGAGTCGAAGACAGGGAACACCGGGGAGCTGTTTTTT.